The present entry profiles one T cell receptor (beta chain) with its context. This sample is drawn from a study of graft-versus-host responses after intestinal transplantation. Germline V CDR1 and CDR2: SQVTM, ANQGSEA. V shed 6 bases, J shed 6 bases, and the junction held 11 bases outside the gene matches. The CDR3 extends over 15 amino acids. Libraries were prepared by immunoSEQ multiplex PCR; TCRdb keeps only in-frame clonotypes and omits some of them. The sample lists approximately 14,000 clones; 35% were seen once. Around 200,000 CFSE-labeled responder cells were plated with around 200,000 irradiated, violet-dye-labeled stimulator cells.

The receptor comes from a human patient who received an intestinal transplant. Material: alloreactive CD8+ T cells from a mixed lymphocyte reaction culture, obtained before intestinal transplant. Subset described: CFSE-low proliferating T cells sorted from roughly 6-day pre-transplant mixed lymphocyte reaction (GvH or HvG direction). The chain carries TRBV29-1 and TRBJ2-2; 9 nucleotides match TRBD1. CDR3 residues: CSVVSGTGTPGELFF. The CDR3 nucleotides read TGCAGCGTCGTCTCGGGGACAGGGACCCCCGGGGAGCTGTTTTTT.